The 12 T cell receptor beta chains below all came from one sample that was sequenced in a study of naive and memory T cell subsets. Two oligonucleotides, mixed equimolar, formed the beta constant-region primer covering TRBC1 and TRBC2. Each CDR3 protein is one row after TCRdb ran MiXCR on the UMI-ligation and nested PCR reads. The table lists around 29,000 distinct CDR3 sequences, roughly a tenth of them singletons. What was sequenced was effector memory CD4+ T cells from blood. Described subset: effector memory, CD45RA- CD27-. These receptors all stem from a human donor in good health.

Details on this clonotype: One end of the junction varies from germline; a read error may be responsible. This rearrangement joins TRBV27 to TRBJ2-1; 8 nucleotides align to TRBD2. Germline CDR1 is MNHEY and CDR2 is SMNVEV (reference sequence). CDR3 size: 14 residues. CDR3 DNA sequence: TGTACCAGCAGTTGGACTAGCTTGCACAATGAGCAGTTCTTC. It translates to CTSSWTSLHNEQFF.

For the CDR3, the DNA is TGCGCCAGCAGCCACCAACTGGGGCTCCTGAACACTGAAGCTTTCTTT. Translated, it gives CASSHQLGLLNTEAFF. The chain uses TRBV4-3 and TRBJ1-1, with a tentative D call TRBD1 (5 bases). Trimming cost V 3 bases and J 0 bases, with 14 bases left between them. The CDR3 runs to 16 residues. Germline lookup yields CDR1 LGHNA and CDR2 YSLEER.

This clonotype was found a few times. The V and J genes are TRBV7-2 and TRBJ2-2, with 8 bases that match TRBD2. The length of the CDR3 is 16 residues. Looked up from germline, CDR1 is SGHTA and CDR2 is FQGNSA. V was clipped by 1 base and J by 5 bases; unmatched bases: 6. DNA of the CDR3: TGTGCCAGCAGCTTAGGGCTTAGCGGGGCAACCGGGGAGCTGTTTTTT. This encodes CASSLGLSGATGELFF.

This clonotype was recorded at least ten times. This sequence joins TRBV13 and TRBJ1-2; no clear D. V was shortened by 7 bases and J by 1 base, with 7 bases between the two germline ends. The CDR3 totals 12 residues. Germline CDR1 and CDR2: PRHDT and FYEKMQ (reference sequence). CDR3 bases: TGTGCCAGCACGAGGGTTAACTATGGCTACACCTTC. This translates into CASTRVNYGYTF.

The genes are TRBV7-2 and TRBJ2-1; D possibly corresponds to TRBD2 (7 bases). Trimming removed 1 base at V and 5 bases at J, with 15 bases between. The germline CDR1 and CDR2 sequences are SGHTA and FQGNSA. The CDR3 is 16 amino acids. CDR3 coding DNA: TGTGCCAGCAGCTTAGTTTTACGAGGGGGGGACAATGAGCAGTTCTTC. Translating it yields CASSLVLRGGDNEQFF.

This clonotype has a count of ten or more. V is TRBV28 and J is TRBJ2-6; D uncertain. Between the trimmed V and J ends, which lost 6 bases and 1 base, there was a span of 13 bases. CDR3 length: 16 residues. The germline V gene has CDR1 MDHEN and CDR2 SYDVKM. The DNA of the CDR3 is TGTGCCAGCAGCTCCCCCGGAAGGTCTGGGGCCAACGTCCTGACTTTC. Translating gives CASSSPGRSGANVLTF.

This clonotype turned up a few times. This CDR3 reads CASSPAGTSGRGEQFF. The CDR3 region has the DNA TGTGCCAGCTCACCGGCCGGGACTAGCGGGAGAGGCGAGCAGTTCTTC. The chain joins TRBV18 to TRBJ2-1; the match to TRBD2 covers 14 bases. This CDR3 spans 16 amino acids. The ends lost 3 bases at V and 10 bases at J; junction bases unmatched: 8. Germline V gives CDR1 KGHSH, CDR2 LQKENI. The whole variable domain, remainder taken from reference TRBV18 and TRBJ2-1, is NAGVMQNPRHLVRRRGQEARLRCSPMKGHSHVYWYRQLPEEGLKFMVYLQKENIIDESGMPKERFSAEFPKEGPSILRIQQVVRGDSAAYFCASSPAGTSGRGEQFFGPGTRLTVL.

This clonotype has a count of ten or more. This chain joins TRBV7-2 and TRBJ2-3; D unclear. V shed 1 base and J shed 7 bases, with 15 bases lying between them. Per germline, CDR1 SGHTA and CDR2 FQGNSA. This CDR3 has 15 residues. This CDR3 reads CASSLGRPALYTQYF. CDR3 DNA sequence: TGTGCCAGCAGCTTAGGGCGCCCCGCCCTTTATACGCAGTATTTT.

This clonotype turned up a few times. CDR3 sequence: CSARSWGSGTETQYF. The CDR3 DNA follows: TGCAGTGCTAGAAGCTGGGGTAGCGGGACAGAGACCCAGTACTTC. V and J are TRBV20-1 and TRBJ2-5, with 8 nucleotides matching TRBD2. This CDR3 has 15 residues. Per the germline V gene, CDR1 is DFQATT and CDR2 is SNEGSKA (reference sequence). V lost 2 bases and J lost 4; bases outside the gene matches: 9.

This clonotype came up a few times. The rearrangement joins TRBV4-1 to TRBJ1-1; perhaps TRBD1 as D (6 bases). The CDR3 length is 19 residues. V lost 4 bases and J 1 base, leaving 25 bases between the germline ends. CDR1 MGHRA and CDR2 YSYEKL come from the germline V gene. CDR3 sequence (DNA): TGCGCCAGCAGCCTACAAAAGCCCCTTCCACAGGGACAGAACACTGAAGCTTTCTTT. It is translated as CASSLQKPLPQGQNTEAFF.

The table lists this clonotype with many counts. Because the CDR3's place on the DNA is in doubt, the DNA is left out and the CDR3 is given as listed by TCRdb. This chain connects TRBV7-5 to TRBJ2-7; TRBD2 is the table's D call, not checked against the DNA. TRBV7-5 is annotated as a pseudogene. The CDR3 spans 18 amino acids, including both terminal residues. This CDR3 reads CISVPEAYSQGREYEQYF.

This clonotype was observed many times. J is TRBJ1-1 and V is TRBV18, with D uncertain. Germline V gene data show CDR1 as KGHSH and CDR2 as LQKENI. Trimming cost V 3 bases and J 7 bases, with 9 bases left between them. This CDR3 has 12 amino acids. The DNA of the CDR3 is TGTGCCAGCTCACCGATGGCCATTGAAGCTTTCTTT. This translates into CASSPMAIEAFF.